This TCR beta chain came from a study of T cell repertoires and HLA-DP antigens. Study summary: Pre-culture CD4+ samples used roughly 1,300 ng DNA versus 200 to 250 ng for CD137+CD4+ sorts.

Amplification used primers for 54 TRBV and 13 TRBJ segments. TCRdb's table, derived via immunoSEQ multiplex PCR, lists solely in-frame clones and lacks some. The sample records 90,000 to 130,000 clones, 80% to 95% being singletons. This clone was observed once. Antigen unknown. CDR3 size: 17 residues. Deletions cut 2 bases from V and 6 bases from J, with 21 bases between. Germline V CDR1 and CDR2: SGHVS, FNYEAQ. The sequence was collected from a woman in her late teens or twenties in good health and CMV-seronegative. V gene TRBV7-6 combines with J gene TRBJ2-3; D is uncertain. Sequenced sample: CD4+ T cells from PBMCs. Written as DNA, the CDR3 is TGTGCCAGCAGCTTAACTAAGGGCGGACGTAAGTGGGATACGCAGTATTTT. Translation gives CASSLTKGGRKWDTQYF.